The 5 T cell receptor beta chains below were found in one sample sequenced in a study of blood T cell repertoires in COVID-19. TCRdb's table, derived via immunoSEQ multiplex PCR, lists solely in-frame clones and lacks some. The sample yields 35,000 to 50,000 clones, approximately 81% seen once. Sequenced: peripheral blood. The receptors were gathered from a woman in her 70s in a cohort sampled during active COVID-19.

This chain links TRBV28 with TRBJ1-2, with a weak D call TRBD1 (6 bases). Germline-derived CDR1 and CDR2 are MDHEN and SYDVKM. V shed 8 bases and J shed 4 bases, with 17 bases lying between them. The CDR3 is made up of 14 amino acids. CDR3 DNA sequence: TGTGCCAGCTTCCTCAACGGACAGCCCTATGGCTACACCTTC. Translation: CASFLNGQPYGYTF.

V and J are TRBV28 and TRBJ1-1; D is undetermined. The CDR3 runs to 16 residues. Germline values: CDR1 MDHEN, CDR2 SYDVKM. Trimming shortened V by 2 bases and J by 1 base, and 14 bases separated the two germline ends. The CDR3 DNA reads as TGTGCCAGCAGTTTACCCGGGTTTGCCCCGAACACTGAAGCTTTCTTT. It specifies CASSLPGFAPNTEAFF.

V usage is TRBV21-1 and J usage is TRBJ2-3; the table assigns TRBD2, which was not confirmed against the DNA. TRBV21-1 is noted as a pseudogene. The CDR3 consists of 17 residues. The chain's CDR3 is CAISTITSGSSTDTQYF. The CDR3 nucleotides read TGTGCCATCAGTACTATCACTAGCGGGTCTAGCACAGATACGCAGTATTTT.

The chain combines TRBV28 with TRBJ2-7, with D tentatively TRBD1 (5 bases). Per the germline V gene, CDR1 is MDHEN and CDR2 is SYDVKM. Trimming pared 6 bases from V and 4 bases from J, leaving 10 bases between. CDR3 length: 12 amino acids. The CDR3 loop reads CASSLTDYEQYF. The CDR3 nucleotides read TGTGCCAGCAGCCTGACAGATTACGAGCAGTACTTC.

The CDR3 DNA reads TGCGCCAGCAGCTTCCAAGGACAGGACCAAGAGACCCAGTACTTC. Its protein product is CASSFQGQDQETQYF. The rearrangement uses TRBV5-1 and TRBJ2-5, with 7 bases identical to TRBD1. The CDR3 spans 15 residues. V shed 2 bases and J 0 bases; nucleotides not matched to a gene: 4. Germline V CDR1 and CDR2: SGHRS, YFSETQ.